Below are 28 T cell receptor beta chains sequenced from a single sample in a study of OX40 agonist ivuxolimab in advanced cancers. Some clones are missing from TCRdb's copy, which holds only in-frame ones; the method was immunoSEQ multiplex PCR. The data contain 75,000 to 100,000 clones, around four fifths of them singletons. The starting material was CD4+ or CD8+ T cells sorted from blood, obtained in a trial of the OX40 agonist ivuxolimab. The receptor source for this set is an adult with an advanced solid tumor such as melanoma, head and neck, liver or kidney cancer.

The chain links TRBV5-6 to TRBJ2-2, with 8 positions matching TRBD1. Germline CDR1 reads SGHDT; CDR2 reads YYEEEE. This CDR3 is 16 amino acids long. Losses at the gene ends were 4 bases for V and 0 bases for J; bases not matched to a gene: 5. CDR3 nucleotide sequence: TGTGCCAGCAGCCCAGGGACAGGAGCGAACACCGGGGAGCTGTTTTTT. Encoded protein: CASSPGTGANTGELFF.

The chain recombines TRBV6-5 with TRBJ1-3, with 7 bases aligning to TRBD1. Trimming at V came to 2 bases and at J to 4 bases, leaving 8 bases not matched to a gene. The V gene's germline CDR1 is MNHEY and CDR2 SVGAGI. The CDR3 runs to 16 residues. CDR3 sequence: CASSYANRGEGNTIYF. The CDR3 DNA sequence: TGTGCCAGCAGTTACGCCAACAGGGGTGAAGGAAACACCATATATTTT.

The chain is built from TRBV27 and TRBJ2-3; D tentatively fits TRBD1 or TRBD2 (6 bases each). Trimming shortened V by 3 bases and J by 1 base, and 8 bases separated the two germline ends. Germline assignment: CDR1 MNHEY and CDR2 SMNVEV (reference sequence). This CDR3 spans 14 amino acids. This CDR3 reads CASSFGGRTDTQYF. CDR3 in DNA: TGTGCCAGCAGTTTTGGGGGGCGCACAGATACGCAGTATTTT.

The chain is built from TRBV6-5 and TRBJ2-5; tentatively, D is TRBD1 (5 bases). CDR1 and CDR2 (germline): MNHEY, SVGAGI. V was trimmed by 0 bases and J by 5 bases, leaving 10 bases between them. The CDR3 has 14 residues. The DNA for the CDR3 is TGTGCCAGCAGTTACTCGCAGGGTCTGGAGACCCAGTACTTC. Its translation: CASSYSQGLETQYF.

V usage is TRBV6-5 and J usage is TRBJ2-7; D is unclear. The CDR3 length is 14 residues. Germline values: CDR1 MNHEY, CDR2 SVGAGI. Trimming removed 5 bases from V and 1 base from J, with 12 bases in between. CDR3 sequence (DNA): TGTGCCAGCAGTATGGCGGACGGATCCTACGAGCAGTACTTC. Translating gives CASSMADGSYEQYF.

The chain joins TRBV18 to TRBJ1-6; perhaps TRBD1 as D (6 bases). Germline values: CDR1 KGHSH, CDR2 LQKENI. The CDR3 contains 13 residues. Trimming shortened V by 4 bases and J by 8 bases, and 9 bases separated the two germline ends. The CDR3 region has the DNA TGTGCCAGCTCACAGGGGGACTATTCACCCCTCCACTTT. Its translation is CASSQGDYSPLHF.

This rearrangement joins TRBV6-1 to TRBJ2-2; TRBD1 matches at 12 bases. The CDR3 spans 14 residues. Germline trimming cut 5 bases from V and 6 bases from J; bases unmatched to any gene: 1. CDR1 and CDR2 (germline): MNHNS, SASEGT. The CDR3 protein is CASSRDRGPGELFF. The CDR3 coding sequence is TGTGCCAGCAGTCGGGACAGGGGGCCCGGGGAGCTGTTTTTT.

This sequence joins TRBV18 and TRBJ2-7, with D perhaps given as TRBD1 or TRBD2 (5 bases each). V was pared by 5 bases and J by 3 bases, with 8 bases between. Germline CDR1 and CDR2: KGHSH and LQKENI. The CDR3 spans 12 residues. The CDR3 bases are TGTGCCAGCTCAGGGGACGGCTACGAGCAGTACGTC. This codes for CASSGDGYEQYV.

The CDR3 region is CASSSGASGGRQETQYF. The CDR3 DNA is TGTGCCAGCAGCTCGGGGGCTAGCGGGGGGAGGCAAGAGACCCAGTACTTC. The V gene is TRBV7-2, the J gene TRBJ2-5; 11 nucleotides line up with TRBD2. The germline gives CDR1 SGHTA, CDR2 FQGNSA. The CDR3 has 17 amino acids. Losses at the gene ends were 4 bases for V and 2 bases for J; bases not matched to a gene: 9. Full variable domain (outside the CDR3, taken from reference TRBV7-2 and TRBJ2-5): GAGVSQSPSNKVTEKGKDVELRCDPISGHTALYWYRQSLGQGLEFLIYFQGNSAPDKSGLPSDRFSAERTGGSVSTLTIQRTQQEDSAVYLCASSSGASGGRQETQYFGPGTRLLVL.

This chain connects TRBV19 to TRBJ1-4; weak D call: TRBD1 (6 bases). Germline V CDR1 and CDR2: LNHDA, SQIVND (reference sequence). This CDR3 comprises 15 residues. The V and J ends lost 3 bases and 8 bases respectively, with 16 bases between them. This CDR3 is CASSIPVFGGEKLFF. In DNA form, the CDR3 reads TGTGCCAGTAGTATCCCGGTTTTCGGGGGCGAAAAACTGTTTTTT.

The chain uses TRBV18 and TRBJ1-1; 12 bases are shared with TRBD1. Germline CDR1 is KGHSH and CDR2 is LQKENI. This CDR3 contains 17 residues. With V trimmed by 2 bases and J by 4 bases, 8 bases remained unmatched. The chain's CDR3 is CASSPTGTGGAGTEAFF. The CDR3 DNA sequence: TGTGCCAGCTCACCAACCGGGACAGGGGGCGCAGGCACTGAAGCTTTCTTT. The full variable domain, completed using reference TRBV18 and TRBJ1-1, is NAGVMQNPRHLVRRRGQEARLRCSPMKGHSHVYWYRQLPEEGLKFMVYLQKENIIDESGMPKERFSAEFPKEGPSILRIQQVVRGDSAAYFCASSPTGTGGAGTEAFFGQGTRLTVV.

The rearrangement uses TRBV4-3 and TRBJ2-5; 10 bases agree with TRBD1. This CDR3 is 15 amino acids long. Germline values: CDR1 LGHNA, CDR2 YSLEER. J gave up 4 bases and V 4 bases, and 6 bases lay outside the gene matches. DNA of the CDR3: TGCGCCAGCAGCCTTGGACAGGGGGACCGAGAGACCCAGTACTTC. Translation: CASSLGQGDRETQYF.

The chain combines TRBV27 with TRBJ2-6; perhaps TRBD2 as D (6 bases). In germline, CDR1 is MNHEY, CDR2 SMNVEV (reference sequence). The V gene lost 6 bases and the J gene lost 3 bases, with 6 bases spanning the gap. CDR3 length: 13 residues. CDR3 protein: CASRGGGANVLTF. The CDR3 DNA is TGTGCCAGCAGGGGGGGTGGGGCCAACGTCCTGACTTTC.

V gene TRBV4-3 combines with J gene TRBJ1-2; TRBD1 agrees at 12 bases. Germline CDR1 is LGHNA and CDR2 is YSLEER. After removal of 3 bases from V and 7 bases from J, the junction contained 3 bases not matched to a gene. The CDR3 has 14 residues. The CDR3: CASSQGQGAVGYTF. In DNA form, the CDR3 reads TGCGCCAGCAGCCAGGGACAGGGGGCAGTTGGCTACACCTTC.

The chain uses TRBV6-1 and TRBJ2-1; 7 bases map to TRBD2. This CDR3 has 14 amino acids. Trimming cost V 7 bases and J 3 bases; bases outside gene matches: 6. Germline values: CDR1 MNHNS, CDR2 SASEGT. CDR3: CASTQTGGYNEQFF. Written as DNA, the CDR3 is TGTGCCAGCACTCAAACGGGAGGCTACAATGAGCAGTTCTTC.

This chain connects TRBV11-1 to TRBJ2-7; D remains unclear. The V and J ends lost 2 bases and 2 bases respectively, with 10 bases between them. Germline-derived CDR1 and CDR2 are SGHAT and FQDESV (reference sequence). CDR3 length equals 14 residues. DNA of the CDR3: TGTGCCAGCAGCTTATCCGACGGAACCTACGAGCAGTACGTC. This sequence encodes CASSLSDGTYEQYV.

The rearrangement links TRBV6-1 to TRBJ1-1; tentative D call: TRBD1 (5 bases). V was shortened by 8 bases and J by 1 base, with 17 bases between the two germline ends. Germline V gives CDR1 MNHNS, CDR2 SASEGT. CDR3 size: 15 residues. CDR3 nucleotides: TGTGCCAGCTCCCCCCGGGACGCCGGGAACACTGAAGCTTTCTTT. Protein sequence: CASSPRDAGNTEAFF.

J is TRBJ1-4 and V is TRBV7-9, with a tentative D call TRBD1 (6 bases). Trimming cost V 2 bases and J 3 bases, with 13 bases left between them. This CDR3 has 16 amino acids. The germline CDR1 and CDR2 sequences are SEHNR and FQNEAQ (reference sequence). This CDR3 is CASSLTTGPANEKLFF. The CDR3 DNA is TGTGCCAGCAGCTTAACTACAGGGCCGGCTAATGAAAAACTGTTTTTT.

This clone was seen once. This chain's CDR3 is CASSYSGTTDTQYF. The CDR3 DNA sequence: TGTGCCAGCAGTTACTCGGGGACGACAGATACGCAGTATTTT. This chain joins TRBV6-5 and TRBJ2-3; D is possibly TRBD1 or TRBD2 (5 bases each). CDR3 length: 14 residues. V lost 0 bases and J lost 3, with 7 bases in between. Germline CDR1 reads MNHEY; CDR2 reads SVGAGI.

The chain joins TRBV7-2 to TRBJ2-5; D is tentatively TRBD1 or TRBD2 (5 bases each). The CDR3 totals 14 residues. V was cut by 3 bases and J by 2 bases, with 10 bases left in between. Germline values: CDR1 SGHTA, CDR2 FQGNSA. CDR3 sequence (DNA): TGTGCCAGCAGCTTTATATGGGGGCAAGAGACCCAGTACTTC. Amino acid sequence: CASSFIWGQETQYF. The variable domain in full, completed from reference TRBV7-2 and TRBJ2-5, reads GAGVSQSPSNKVTEKGKDVELRCDPISGHTALYWYRQSLGQGLEFLIYFQGNSAPDKSGLPSDRFSAERTGGSVSTLTIQRTQQEDSAVYLCASSFIWGQETQYFGPGTRLLVL.

The chain recombines TRBV13 with TRBJ2-1; TRBD2 matches at 7 bases. V shed 5 bases, J shed 4 bases, and the junction held 8 bases outside the gene matches. From germline, CDR1 is PRHDT and CDR2 FYEKMQ (reference sequence). This CDR3 is 15 amino acids long. The CDR3 reads CASSHRLATYNEQFF. In nucleotides, the CDR3 is TGTGCCAGCAGCCACCGACTAGCAACATACAATGAGCAGTTCTTC.

The chain links TRBV18 to TRBJ1-2, with D uncertain. CDR3 length equals 14 residues. The V end was cut by 0 bases, the J end by 8 bases, with 13 bases between. Looked up from germline, CDR1 is KGHSH and CDR2 is LQKENI. CDR3: CASSPPEGGFGYTF. The CDR3 DNA sequence: TGTGCCAGCTCACCACCAGAAGGCGGCTTCGGCTACACCTTC. Full variable domain (missing parts from reference TRBV18 and TRBJ1-2): NAGVMQNPRHLVRRRGQEARLRCSPMKGHSHVYWYRQLPEEGLKFMVYLQKENIIDESGMPKERFSAEFPKEGPSILRIQQVVRGDSAAYFCASSPPEGGFGYTFGSGTRLTVV.

The chain combines TRBV19 with TRBJ1-5; maybe TRBD1 (5 bases). Germline values: CDR1 LNHDA, CDR2 SQIVND (reference sequence). V shed 5 bases and J shed 3 bases, with 11 bases lying between them. The CDR3 has 14 residues. CDR3 protein: CASSSGAINQPQHF. DNA of the CDR3: TGTGCCAGTAGTTCCGGGGCCATCAATCAGCCCCAGCATTTT.

This chain links TRBV11-2 with TRBJ1-1; 10 bases fit TRBD1. The CDR3 loop spans 16 amino acids. Germline V gene sequence: CDR1 SGHAT, CDR2 FQNNGV. The V gene end was trimmed by 5 bases and the J gene end by 1 base; junction bases not matched to a gene: 7. The CDR3 spells CASSGGQGGSNTEAFF. CDR3 nucleotides: TGTGCCAGCAGCGGAGGACAGGGGGGCTCGAACACTGAAGCTTTCTTT.

This rearrangement joins TRBV6-6 to TRBJ2-1; perhaps TRBD2 as D (5 bases). This CDR3 is built from 15 residues. The V end was cut by 7 bases, the J end by 5 bases, with 18 bases between. The germline V gene encodes CDR1 MNHNY and CDR2 SVGAGI (reference sequence). The CDR3 is CASTPHGGGHNEQFF. The CDR3 region has the DNA TGTGCCAGCACCCCACACGGTGGCGGGCACAATGAGCAGTTCTTC.

Regarding this clone: The conserved final phenylalanine or tryptophan is absent from the CDR3, which likely points to a read error. The chain combines TRBV6-1 with TRBJ1-2, with 10 bases identical to TRBD1. Germline CDR1 reads MNHNS; CDR2 reads SASEGT. Germline trimming cut 2 bases from V and 2 bases from J; bases unmatched to any gene: 2. The CDR3 consists of 15 residues. The CDR3 region is CASSERTGGNYGYTL. The CDR3 region has the DNA TGTGCCAGCAGTGAACGGACAGGGGGAAACTATGGCTACACCCTC.

The chain combines TRBV6-5 with TRBJ1-4; possibly TRBD1 for D (6 bases). Germline assignment: CDR1 MNHEY and CDR2 SVGAGI. V lost 6 bases to trimming and J lost 8 bases, with 16 bases between them. The CDR3 contains 14 residues. CDR3: CASSLAGAGEKLFF. The CDR3 DNA is TGTGCCAGCAGCCTGGCGGGGGCAGGAGAAAAACTGTTTTTT.

This chain connects TRBV5-1 to TRBJ1-5, with 9 bases that match TRBD1. The CDR3 covers 15 residues. Losses at the gene ends were 4 bases for V and 7 bases for J; bases not matched to a gene: 9. From germline, CDR1 is SGHRS and CDR2 YFSETQ. The chain's CDR3 is CASSATGQGAQPQHF. As DNA, the CDR3 is TGCGCCAGCAGCGCCACGGGACAGGGAGCCCAGCCCCAGCATTTT.